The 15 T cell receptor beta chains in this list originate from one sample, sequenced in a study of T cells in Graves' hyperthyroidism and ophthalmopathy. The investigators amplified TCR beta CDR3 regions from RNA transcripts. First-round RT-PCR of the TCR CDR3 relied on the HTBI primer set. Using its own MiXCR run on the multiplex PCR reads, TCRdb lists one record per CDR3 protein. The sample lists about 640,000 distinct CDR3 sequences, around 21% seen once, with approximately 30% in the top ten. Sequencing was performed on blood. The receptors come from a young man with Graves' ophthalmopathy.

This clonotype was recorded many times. CDR3 nucleotide sequence: TGTGCCAGCAGTTTACTAGCGGAAAGCTCCTACGAGCAGTACTTC. Its protein is CASSLLAESSYEQYF. The chain is built from TRBV2 and TRBJ2-7; 8 bases agree with TRBD2. Germline CDR1 is SNHLY and CDR2 is FYNNEI. V dropped 5 bases and J dropped 0; count of bases not matched to a gene: 6. This CDR3 spans 15 amino acids.

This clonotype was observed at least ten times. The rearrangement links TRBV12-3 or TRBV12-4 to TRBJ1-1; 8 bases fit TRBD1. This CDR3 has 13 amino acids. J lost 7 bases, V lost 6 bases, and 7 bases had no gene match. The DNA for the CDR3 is TGTGCCAGCAGACCGGGACAGGAGGATGAAGCTTTCTTT. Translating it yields CASRPGQEDEAFF.

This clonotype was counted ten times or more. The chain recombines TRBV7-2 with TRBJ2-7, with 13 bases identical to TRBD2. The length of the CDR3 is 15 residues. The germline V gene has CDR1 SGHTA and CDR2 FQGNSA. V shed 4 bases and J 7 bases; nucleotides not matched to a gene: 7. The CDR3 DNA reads TGTGCCAGCAGCTGGACTAGCGGGAGAATAGGGGAGCAGTACTTC. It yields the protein CASSWTSGRIGEQYF.

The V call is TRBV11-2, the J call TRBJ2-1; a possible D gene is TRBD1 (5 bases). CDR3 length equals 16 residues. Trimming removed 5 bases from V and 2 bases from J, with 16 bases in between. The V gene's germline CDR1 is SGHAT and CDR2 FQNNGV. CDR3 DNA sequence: TGTGCCAGCAGCCCAGAGACAGAACAAACCTACAATGAGCAGTTCTTC. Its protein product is CASSPETEQTYNEQFF.

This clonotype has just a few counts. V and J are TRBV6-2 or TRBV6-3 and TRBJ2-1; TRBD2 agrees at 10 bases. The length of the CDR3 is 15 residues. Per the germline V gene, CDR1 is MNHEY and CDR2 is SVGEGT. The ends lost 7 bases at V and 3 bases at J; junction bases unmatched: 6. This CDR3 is CASKTLAGDYNEQFF. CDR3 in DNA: TGTGCCAGCAAGACCCTAGCGGGAGACTACAATGAGCAGTTCTTC.

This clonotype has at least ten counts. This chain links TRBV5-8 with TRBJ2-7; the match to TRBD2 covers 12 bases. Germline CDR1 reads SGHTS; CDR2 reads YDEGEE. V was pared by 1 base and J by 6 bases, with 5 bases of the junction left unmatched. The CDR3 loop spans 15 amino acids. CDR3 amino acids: CASSLTTSGRSEQYF. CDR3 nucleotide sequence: TGTGCCAGCAGCTTGACAACTAGCGGGAGGAGCGAGCAGTACTTC.

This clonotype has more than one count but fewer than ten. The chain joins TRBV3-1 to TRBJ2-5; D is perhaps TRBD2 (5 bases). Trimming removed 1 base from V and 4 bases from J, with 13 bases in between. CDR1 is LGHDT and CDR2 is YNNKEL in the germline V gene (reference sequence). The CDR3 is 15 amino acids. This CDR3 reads CASSQVEAKAETQYF. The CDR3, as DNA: TGTGCCAGCAGCCAAGTGGAGGCTAAGGCAGAGACCCAGTACTTC.

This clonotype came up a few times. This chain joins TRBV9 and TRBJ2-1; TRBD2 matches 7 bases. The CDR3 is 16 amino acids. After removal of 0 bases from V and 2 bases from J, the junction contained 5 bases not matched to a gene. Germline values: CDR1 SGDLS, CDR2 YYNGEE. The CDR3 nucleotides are TGTGCCAGCAGCGTAGTTAGCGGGCGGCCCTACAATGAGCAGTTCTTC. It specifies CASSVVSGRPYNEQFF.

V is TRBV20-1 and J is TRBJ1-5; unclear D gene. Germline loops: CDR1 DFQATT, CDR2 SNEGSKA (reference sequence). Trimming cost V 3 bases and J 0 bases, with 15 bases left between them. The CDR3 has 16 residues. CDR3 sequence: CSARVPVGNSNQPQHF. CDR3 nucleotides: TGCAGTGCTAGGGTGCCGGTCGGGAATAGCAATCAGCCCCAGCATTTT.

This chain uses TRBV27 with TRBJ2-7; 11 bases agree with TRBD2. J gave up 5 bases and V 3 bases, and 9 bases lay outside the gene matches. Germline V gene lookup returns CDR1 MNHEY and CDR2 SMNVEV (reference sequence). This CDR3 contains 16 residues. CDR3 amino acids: CASSFTASGRYNEQYF. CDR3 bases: TGTGCCAGCAGTTTCACCGCTAGCGGGAGGTACAACGAGCAGTACTTC.

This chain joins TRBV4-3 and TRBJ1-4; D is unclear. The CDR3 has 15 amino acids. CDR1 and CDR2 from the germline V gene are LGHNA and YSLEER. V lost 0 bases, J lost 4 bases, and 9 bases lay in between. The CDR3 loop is CASSQDPTHNEKLFF. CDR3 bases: TGCGCCAGCAGCCAAGATCCAACACATAATGAAAAACTGTTTTTT.

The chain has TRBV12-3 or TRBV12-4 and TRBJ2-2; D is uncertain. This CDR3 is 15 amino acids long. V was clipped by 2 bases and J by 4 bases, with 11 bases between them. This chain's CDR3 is CASSLNSPGTGELFF. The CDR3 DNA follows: TGTGCCAGCAGTTTAAACAGCCCGGGCACCGGGGAGCTGTTTTTT.

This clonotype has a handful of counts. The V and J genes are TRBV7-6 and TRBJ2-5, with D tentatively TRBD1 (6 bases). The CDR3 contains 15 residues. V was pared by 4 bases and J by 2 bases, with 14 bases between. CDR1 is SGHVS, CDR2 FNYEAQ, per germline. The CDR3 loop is CASSSMTGNQETQYF. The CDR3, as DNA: TGTGCCAGCAGCTCTATGACAGGAAATCAAGAGACCCAGTACTTC. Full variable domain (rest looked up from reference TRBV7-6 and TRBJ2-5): GAGVSQSPRYKVTKRGQDVALRCDPISGHVSLYWYRQALGQGPEFLTYFNYEAQQDKSGLPNDRFSAERPEGSISTLTIQRTEQRDSAMYRCASSSMTGNQETQYFGPGTRLLVL.

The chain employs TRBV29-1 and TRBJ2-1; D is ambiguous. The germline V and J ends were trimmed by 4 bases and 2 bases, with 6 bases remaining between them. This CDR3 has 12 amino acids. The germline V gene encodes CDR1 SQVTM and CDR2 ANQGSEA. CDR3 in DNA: TGCAGCGTTGTGCCCACCTACAATGAGCAGTTCTTC. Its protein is CSVVPTYNEQFF.

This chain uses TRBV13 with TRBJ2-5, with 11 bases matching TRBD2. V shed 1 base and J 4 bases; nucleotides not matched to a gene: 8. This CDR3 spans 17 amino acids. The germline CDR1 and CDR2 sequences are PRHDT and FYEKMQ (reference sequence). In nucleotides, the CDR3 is TGTGCCAGCAGCTTAGAGGGTAGCGGGAGGGCCTCAGAGACCCAGTACTTC. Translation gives CASSLEGSGRASETQYF.